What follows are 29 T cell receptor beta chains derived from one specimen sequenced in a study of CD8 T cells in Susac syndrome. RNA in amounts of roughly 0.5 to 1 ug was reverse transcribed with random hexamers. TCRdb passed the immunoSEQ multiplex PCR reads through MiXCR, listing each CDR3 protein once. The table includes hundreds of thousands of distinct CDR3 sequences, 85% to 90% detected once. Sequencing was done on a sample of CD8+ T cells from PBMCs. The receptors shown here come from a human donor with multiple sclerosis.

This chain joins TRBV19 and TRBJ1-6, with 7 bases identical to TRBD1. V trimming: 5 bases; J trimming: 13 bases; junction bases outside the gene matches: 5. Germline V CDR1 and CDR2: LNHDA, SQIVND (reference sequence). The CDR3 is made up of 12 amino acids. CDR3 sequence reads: CASSGQAVPLHF. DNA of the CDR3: TGTGCCAGTAGTGGACAGGCGGTCCCCCTCCACTTT. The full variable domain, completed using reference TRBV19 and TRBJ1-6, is DGGITQSPKYLFRKEGQNVTLSCEQNLNHDAMYWYRQDPGQGLRLIYYSQIVNDFQKGDIAEGYSVSREKKESFPLTVTSAQKNPTAFYLCASSGQAVPLHFGNGTRLTVT.

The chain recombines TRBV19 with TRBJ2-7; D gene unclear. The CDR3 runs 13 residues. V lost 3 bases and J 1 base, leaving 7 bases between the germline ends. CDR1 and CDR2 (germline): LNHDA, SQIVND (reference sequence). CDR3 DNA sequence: TGTGCCAGTAGTATGTACAGTTCCTACGAGCAGTACTTC. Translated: CASSMYSSYEQYF.

Written as DNA, the CDR3 is TGTGCCAGCAGCCTCTCGCTGACAGGGCTCGCTGAGCAGTTCTTC. Translation: CASSLSLTGLAEQFF. This chain connects TRBV13 to TRBJ2-1; 7 bases match TRBD1. V lost 5 bases to trimming and J lost 9 bases; unmatched junction nucleotides: 13. Germline V gene lookup returns CDR1 PRHDT and CDR2 FYEKMQ (reference sequence). This CDR3 has 15 residues.

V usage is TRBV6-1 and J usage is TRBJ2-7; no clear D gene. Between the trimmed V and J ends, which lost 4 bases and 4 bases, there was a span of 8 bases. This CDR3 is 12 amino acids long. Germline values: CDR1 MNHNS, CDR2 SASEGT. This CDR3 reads CASSVGTYEQYF. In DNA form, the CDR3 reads TGTGCCAGCAGTGTGGGTACATACGAGCAGTACTTC.

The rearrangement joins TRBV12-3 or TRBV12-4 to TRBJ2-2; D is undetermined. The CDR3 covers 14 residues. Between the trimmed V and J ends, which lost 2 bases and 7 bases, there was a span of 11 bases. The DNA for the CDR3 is TGTGCCAGCAGTTTACGGGCTTTCGGCGGGGAGCTGTTTTTT. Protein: CASSLRAFGGELFF.

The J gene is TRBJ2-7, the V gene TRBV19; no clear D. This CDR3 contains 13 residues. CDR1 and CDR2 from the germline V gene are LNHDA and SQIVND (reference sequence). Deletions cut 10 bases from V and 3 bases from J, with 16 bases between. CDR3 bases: TGTGCCACTTCATCCGGACCGGGCTACGAGCAGTACTTC. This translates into CATSSGPGYEQYF.

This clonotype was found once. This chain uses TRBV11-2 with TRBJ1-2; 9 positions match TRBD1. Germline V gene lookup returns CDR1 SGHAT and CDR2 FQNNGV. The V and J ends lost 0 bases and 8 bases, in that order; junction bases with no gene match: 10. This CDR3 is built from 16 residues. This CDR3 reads CASSLDPMTGGGGYTF. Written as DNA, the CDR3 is TGTGCCAGCAGCTTAGACCCAATGACAGGGGGTGGAGGCTACACCTTC.

CDR3 DNA sequence: TGCAGTGCTTCTCTAGCGATTCGACGCACAGATACGCAGTATTTT. The encoded protein is CSASLAIRRTDTQYF. The V call is TRBV20-1, the J call TRBJ2-3, with D possibly being TRBD2 (6 bases). The CDR3 runs 15 residues. V dropped 5 bases and J dropped 1 base, with 16 bases sitting between them. Germline values: CDR1 DFQATT, CDR2 SNEGSKA (reference sequence).

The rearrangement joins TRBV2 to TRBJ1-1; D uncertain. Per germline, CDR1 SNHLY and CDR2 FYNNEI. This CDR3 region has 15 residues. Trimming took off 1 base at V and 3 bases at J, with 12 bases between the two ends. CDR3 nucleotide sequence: TGTGCCAGCAGTGAAGAGATAGGGATGGACACTGAAGCTTTCTTT. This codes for CASSEEIGMDTEAFF. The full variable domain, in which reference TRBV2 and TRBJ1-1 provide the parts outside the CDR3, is EPEVTQTPSHQVTQMGQEVILRCVPISNHLYFYWYRQILGQKVEFLVSFYNNEISEKSEIFDDQFSVERPDGSNFTLKIRSTKLEDSAMYFCASSEEIGMDTEAFFGQGTRLTVV.

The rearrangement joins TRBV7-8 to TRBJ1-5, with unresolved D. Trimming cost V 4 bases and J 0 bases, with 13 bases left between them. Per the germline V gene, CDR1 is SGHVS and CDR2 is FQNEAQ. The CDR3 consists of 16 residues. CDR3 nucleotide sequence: TGTGCCAGCAGCTCGAGGAGGACGGCTAGCAATCAGCCCCAGCATTTT. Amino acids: CASSSRRTASNQPQHF.

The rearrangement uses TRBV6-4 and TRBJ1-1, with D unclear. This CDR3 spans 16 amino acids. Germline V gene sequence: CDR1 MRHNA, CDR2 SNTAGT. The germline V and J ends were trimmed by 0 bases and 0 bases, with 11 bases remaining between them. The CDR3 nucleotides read TGTGCCAGCAGTGACTCTAGGGAAGGAATGAACACTGAAGCTTTCTTT. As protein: CASSDSREGMNTEAFF.

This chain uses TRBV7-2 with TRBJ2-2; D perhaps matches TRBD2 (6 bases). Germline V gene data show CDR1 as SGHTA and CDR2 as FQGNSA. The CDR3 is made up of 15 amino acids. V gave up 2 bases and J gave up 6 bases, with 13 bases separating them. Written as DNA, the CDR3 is TGTGCCAGCAGCTTATCGGGAGTTTACGCCGGGGAGCTGTTTTTT. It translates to CASSLSGVYAGELFF.

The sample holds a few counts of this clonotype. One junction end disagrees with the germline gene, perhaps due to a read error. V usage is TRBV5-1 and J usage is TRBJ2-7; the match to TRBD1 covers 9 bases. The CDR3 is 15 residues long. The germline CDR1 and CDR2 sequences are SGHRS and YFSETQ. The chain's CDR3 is CASGFLGQGGPEQYF. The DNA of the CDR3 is TGCGCCAGCGGCTTCCTGGGACAGGGAGGTCCCGAGCAGTACTTC.

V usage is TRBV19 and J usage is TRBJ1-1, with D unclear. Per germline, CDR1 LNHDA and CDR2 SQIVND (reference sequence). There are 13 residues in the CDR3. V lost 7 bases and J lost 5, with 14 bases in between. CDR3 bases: TGTGCCAGTATGCGGGCCGAAGGGACTGAAGCTTTCTTT. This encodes CASMRAEGTEAFF.

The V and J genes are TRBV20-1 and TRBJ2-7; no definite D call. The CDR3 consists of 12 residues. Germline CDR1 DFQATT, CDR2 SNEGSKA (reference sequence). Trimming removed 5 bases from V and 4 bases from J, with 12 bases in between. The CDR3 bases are TGCAGTGCTCCTAACGTTACGTACGAGCAGTACTTC. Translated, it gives CSAPNVTYEQYF.

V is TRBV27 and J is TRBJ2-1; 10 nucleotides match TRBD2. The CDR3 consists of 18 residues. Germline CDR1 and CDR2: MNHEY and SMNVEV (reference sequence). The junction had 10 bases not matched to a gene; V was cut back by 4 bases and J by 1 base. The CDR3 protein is CASSSTIPSGSSYNEQFF. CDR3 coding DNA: TGTGCCAGCAGTTCTACGATACCTAGCGGGAGTTCCTACAATGAGCAGTTCTTC.

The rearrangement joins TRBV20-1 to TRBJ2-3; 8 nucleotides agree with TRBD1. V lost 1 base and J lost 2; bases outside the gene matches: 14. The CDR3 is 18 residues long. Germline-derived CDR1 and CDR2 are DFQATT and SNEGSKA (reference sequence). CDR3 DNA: TGCAGTGCTAGAGGAGTTAACGGACAGGGTAGTGACACAGATACGCAGTATTTT. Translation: CSARGVNGQGSDTDTQYF.

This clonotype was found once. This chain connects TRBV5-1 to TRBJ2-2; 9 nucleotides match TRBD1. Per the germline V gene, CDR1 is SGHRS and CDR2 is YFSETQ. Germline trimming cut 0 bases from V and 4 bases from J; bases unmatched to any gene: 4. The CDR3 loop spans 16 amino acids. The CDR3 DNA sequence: TGCGCCAGCAGCTTGGCCGGGACAGGGCCCACCGGGGAGCTGTTTTTT. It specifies CASSLAGTGPTGELFF.

CDR3 protein: CSVPRGAYNEQFF. As DNA, the CDR3 is TGCAGCGTTCCGCGGGGGGCCTACAATGAGCAGTTCTTC. V is TRBV29-1 and J is TRBJ2-1, with 8 positions matching TRBD2. The CDR3 runs 13 residues. The trim removed 5 bases at V and 2 bases at J, leaving 2 bases unmatched. Germline lookup yields CDR1 SQVTM and CDR2 ANQGSEA.

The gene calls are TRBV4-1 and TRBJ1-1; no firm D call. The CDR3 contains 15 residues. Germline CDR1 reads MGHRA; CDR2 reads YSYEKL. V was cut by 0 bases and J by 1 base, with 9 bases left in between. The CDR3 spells CASSQDPGSNTEAFF. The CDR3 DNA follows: TGCGCCAGCAGCCAAGATCCAGGATCGAACACTGAAGCTTTCTTT.

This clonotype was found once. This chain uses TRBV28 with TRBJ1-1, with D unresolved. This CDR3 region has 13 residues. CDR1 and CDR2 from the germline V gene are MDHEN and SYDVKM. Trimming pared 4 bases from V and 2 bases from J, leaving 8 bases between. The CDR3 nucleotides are TGTGCCAGCAGTTCGGACGGAAACACTGAAGCTTTCTTT. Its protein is CASSSDGNTEAFF.

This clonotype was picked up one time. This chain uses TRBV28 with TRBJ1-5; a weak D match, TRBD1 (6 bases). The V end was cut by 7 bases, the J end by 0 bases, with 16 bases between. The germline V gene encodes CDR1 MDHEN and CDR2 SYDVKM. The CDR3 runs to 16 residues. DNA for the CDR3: TGTGCCAGCATTGTGCAGGGGACCTTTAGCAATCAGCCCCAGCATTTT. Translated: CASIVQGTFSNQPQHF.

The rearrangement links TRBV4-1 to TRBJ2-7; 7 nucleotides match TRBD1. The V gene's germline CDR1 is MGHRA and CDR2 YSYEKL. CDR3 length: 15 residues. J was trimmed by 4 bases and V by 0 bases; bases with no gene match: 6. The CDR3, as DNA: TGCGCCAGCAGCCAAGAATCGTACAGGGGTTACGAGCAGTACTTC. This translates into CASSQESYRGYEQYF.

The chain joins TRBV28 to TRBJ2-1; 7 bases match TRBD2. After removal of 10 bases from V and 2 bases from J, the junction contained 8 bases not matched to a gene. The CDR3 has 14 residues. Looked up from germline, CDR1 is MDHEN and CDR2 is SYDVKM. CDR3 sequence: CATAGLAAYNEQFF. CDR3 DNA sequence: TGTGCCACCGCAGGGCTAGCGGCCTACAATGAGCAGTTCTTC.

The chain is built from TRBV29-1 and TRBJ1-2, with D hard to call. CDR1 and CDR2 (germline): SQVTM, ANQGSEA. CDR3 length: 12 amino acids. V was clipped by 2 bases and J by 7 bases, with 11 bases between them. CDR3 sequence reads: CSVESGEAGYTF. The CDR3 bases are TGCAGCGTTGAATCCGGGGAGGCTGGCTACACCTTC.

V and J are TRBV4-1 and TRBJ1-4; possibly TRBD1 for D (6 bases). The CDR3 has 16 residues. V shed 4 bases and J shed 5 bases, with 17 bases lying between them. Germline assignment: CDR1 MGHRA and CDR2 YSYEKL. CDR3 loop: CASSRTEDSFNEKLFF. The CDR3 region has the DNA TGCGCCAGCAGCCGCACGGAGGACAGCTTCAATGAAAAACTGTTTTTT.

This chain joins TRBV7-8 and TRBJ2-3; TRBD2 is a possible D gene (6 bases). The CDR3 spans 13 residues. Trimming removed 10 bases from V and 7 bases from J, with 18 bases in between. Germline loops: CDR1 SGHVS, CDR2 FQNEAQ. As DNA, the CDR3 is TGTGCCATCCCCTCTCGGGAGCGGAATACGCAGTATTTT. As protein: CAIPSRERNTQYF. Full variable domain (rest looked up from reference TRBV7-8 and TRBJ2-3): GAGVSQSPRYKVAKRGQDVALRCDPISGHVSLFWYQQALGQGPEFLTYFQNEAQLDKSGLPSDRFFAERPEGSVSTLKIQRTQQEDSAVYLCAIPSRERNTQYFGPGTRLTVL.

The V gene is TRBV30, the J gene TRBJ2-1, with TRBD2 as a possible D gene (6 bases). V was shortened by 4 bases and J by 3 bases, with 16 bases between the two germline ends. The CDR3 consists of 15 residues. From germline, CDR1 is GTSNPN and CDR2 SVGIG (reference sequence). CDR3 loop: CAWTQWEAIYNEQFF. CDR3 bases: TGTGCCTGGACCCAGTGGGAGGCTATCTACAATGAGCAGTTCTTC.

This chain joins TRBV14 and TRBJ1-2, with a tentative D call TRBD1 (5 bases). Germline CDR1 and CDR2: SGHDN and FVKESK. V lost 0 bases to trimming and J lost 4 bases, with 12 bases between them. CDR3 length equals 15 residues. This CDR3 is CASSQDKQEAYGYTF. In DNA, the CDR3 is TGTGCCAGCAGCCAAGATAAACAGGAAGCCTATGGCTACACCTTC.